This TCR beta chain originates from a study of OX40 agonist ivuxolimab in advanced cancers. Study information: A history of anti-PD-1, anti-PD-L1 or anti-CTLA-4 therapy was acceptable, and 40% had some.

Autoimmune disease history or systemic immunosuppression barred patients. Produced via immunoSEQ multiplex PCR; TCRdb's table is partial and in-frame only. The sample includes over 35,000 clones, 70% to 85% of them seen just once. Germline V gives CDR1 DFQATT, CDR2 SNEGSKA (reference sequence). The ends were cut back, 6 bases at V and 3 bases at J, with 4 bases in the middle. CDR3 size: 10 residues. The sequencing used CD4+ or CD8+ T cells sorted from blood, collected in a trial of the OX40 agonist ivuxolimab. The clonotype comes from an adult with an advanced solid tumor such as melanoma, head and neck, liver or kidney cancer. This chain joins TRBV20-1 and TRBJ2-3; D is ambiguous. CDR3 sequence: CSALTDTQYF. The CDR3, as DNA: TGCAGTGCCTTAACAGATACGCAGTATTTT.